These 21 T cell receptor beta chains originate from one sample sequenced in a study of cytomegalovirus exposure and HLA in healthy donors. PCR used 60 Vbeta primers and 13 Jbeta primers. Libraries were prepared by immunoSEQ multiplex PCR; TCRdb keeps only in-frame clonotypes and omits some of them. The data hold about 180,000 clones, with 80% observed a single time. The sample comprised PBMCs. These receptors all come from a woman in her 30s in good health and CMV-seronegative.

The chain joins TRBV7-6 to TRBJ2-5; TRBD2 aligns across 9 bases. Losses at the gene ends were 1 base for V and 5 bases for J; bases not matched to a gene: 5. The CDR3 runs 15 residues. Germline CDR1 SGHVS, CDR2 FNYEAQ. The CDR3 region is CASSLVPSGAETQYF. CDR3 DNA sequence: TGTGCCAGCAGCTTAGTCCCTAGCGGGGCGGAGACCCAGTACTTC.

The V gene is TRBV30, the J gene TRBJ1-1, with D unresolved. Germline V gene data show CDR1 as GTSNPN and CDR2 as SVGIG (reference sequence). Trimming cost V 2 bases and J 0 bases, with 16 bases left between them. The CDR3 is 16 amino acids. CDR3 DNA sequence: TGTGCCTGGAGTTTCTTCCAGGCCGCTTTGAACACTGAAGCTTTCTTT. It is translated as CAWSFFQAALNTEAFF.

The rearrangement links TRBV6-5 to TRBJ2-5; 8 bases line up with TRBD2. Germline V gives CDR1 MNHEY, CDR2 SVGAGI. This CDR3 region has 14 residues. The V gene end was trimmed by 10 bases and the J gene end by 7 bases; junction bases not matched to a gene: 14. The CDR3, as DNA: TGTGCCACCAGGCGGGGGGCAAGGGATGGGACCCAGTACTTC. It codes for CATRRGARDGTQYF.

The chain carries TRBV2 and TRBJ2-1, with 13 bases identical to TRBD2. CDR1 and CDR2 from the germline V gene are SNHLY and FYNNEI. Trimming cost V 4 bases and J 5 bases; bases outside gene matches: 5. The CDR3 has 16 amino acids. CDR3 sequence: CASSGRLAGGNNEQFF. The CDR3 region has the DNA TGTGCCAGCAGTGGCAGACTAGCGGGGGGCAACAATGAGCAGTTCTTC.

This clone was counted a single time. The V call is TRBV27, the J call TRBJ2-5; tentatively, D is TRBD2 (5 bases). From germline, CDR1 is MNHEY and CDR2 SMNVEV (reference sequence). V was clipped by 2 bases and J by 2 bases, with 12 bases between them. The CDR3 is made up of 15 amino acids. CDR3 nucleotide sequence: TGTGCCAGCAGTTTAGGAGGTTGGGGTCAAGAGACCCAGTACTTC. Protein sequence: CASSLGGWGQETQYF.

This chain uses TRBV7-3 with TRBJ2-3; 11 positions match TRBD2. V was pared by 5 bases and J by 7 bases, with 5 bases of the junction left unmatched. This CDR3 contains 14 residues. Looked up from germline, CDR1 is SGHTA and CDR2 is FQGTGA. This chain's CDR3 is CASSLASGGNTQYF. For the CDR3, the DNA is TGTGCCAGCAGCCTCGCTAGCGGGGGGAATACGCAGTATTTT.

Concerning this clone: Within the sample, other DNA sequences also encode this same CDR3. The chain recombines TRBV5-1 with TRBJ1-1; no reliable D call. Germline assignment: CDR1 SGHRS and CDR2 YFSETQ. Deletions cut 0 bases from V and 1 base from J, with 7 bases between. This CDR3 is built from 14 residues. The CDR3 coding sequence is TGCGCCAGCAGCTTGGCACAGTCGAACACTGAAGCTTTCTTT. Protein product: CASSLAQSNTEAFF.

J is TRBJ2-3 and V is TRBV7-8; D not resolved. The CDR3 totals 14 residues. Germline V gives CDR1 SGHVS, CDR2 FQNEAQ. Trimming removed 5 bases at V and 0 bases at J, with 9 bases between. CDR3 amino acids: CASSRILSTDTQYF. In DNA, the CDR3 is TGTGCCAGCAGCCGTATCCTGAGCACAGATACGCAGTATTTT.

V gene TRBV30 combines with J gene TRBJ2-1; D remains ambiguous. The CDR3 consists of 14 residues. Germline values: CDR1 GTSNPN, CDR2 SVGIG (reference sequence). Trimming removed 1 base at V and 2 bases at J, with 9 bases between. CDR3 region: CAWSGSVAYNEQFF. The CDR3 region has the DNA TGTGCCTGGAGTGGCAGCGTAGCCTACAATGAGCAGTTCTTC.

The chain joins TRBV28 to TRBJ2-7; unclear D gene. The CDR3 has 10 residues. From germline, CDR1 is MDHEN and CDR2 SYDVKM. The V end was cut by 7 bases, the J end by 4 bases, with 5 bases between. The CDR3 DNA follows: TGTGCCAGCACCCCGTACGAGCAGTACTTC. Its translation: CASTPYEQYF.

The chain links TRBV6-6 to TRBJ2-7; D unresolved. Deletions cut 7 bases from V and 2 bases from J, with 9 bases between. This CDR3 spans 12 amino acids. Germline V lookup: CDR1 MNHNY, CDR2 SVGAGI (reference sequence). As DNA, the CDR3 is TGTGCCAGCACCGCGAAAGCCTACGAGCAGTACTTC. It translates to CASTAKAYEQYF.

A few counts support this clone. This chain connects TRBV5-1 to TRBJ1-2; a weak D match, TRBD1 (6 bases). Germline V gene sequence: CDR1 SGHRS, CDR2 YFSETQ. The CDR3 contains 15 residues. The germline V and J ends were trimmed by 4 bases and 0 bases, with 13 bases remaining between them. CDR3 region: CASSAQGTANYGYTF. Written as DNA, the CDR3 is TGCGCCAGCAGCGCCCAGGGGACGGCTAACTATGGCTACACCTTC.

This clone was counted only a few times. V usage is TRBV5-6 and J usage is TRBJ1-2; D call uncertain. Germline-derived CDR1 and CDR2 are SGHDT and YYEEEE. This CDR3 spans 11 amino acids. Trimming cost V 4 bases and J 12 bases, with 13 bases left between them. CDR3 residues: CASSKEFSHTF. The CDR3 nucleotides are TGTGCCAGCAGCAAGGAGTTCTCCCACACCTTC.

This chain connects TRBV4-1 to TRBJ1-6, with 7 bases matching TRBD1. V lost 2 bases and J lost 7; bases outside the gene matches: 14. The CDR3 is made up of 18 amino acids. CDR1 is MGHRA, CDR2 YSYEKL, per germline. CDR3 region: CASSQIGYPGQPNSPLHF. The CDR3 nucleotides read TGCGCCAGCAGCCAAATTGGCTACCCGGGACAGCCGAATTCACCCCTCCACTTT.

This clone was counted only a few times. The chain has TRBV10-2 and TRBJ2-5; 8 nucleotides line up with TRBD1. CDR1 and CDR2 (germline): WSHSY, SAAADI. The J segment lost 5 bases and the V segment lost 2 bases, leaving 7 bases of the junction unmatched. The length of the CDR3 is 15 residues. CDR3 sequence (DNA): TGCGCCAGCAGTGAGACGGCAGGGGGCCCGGAGACCCAGTACTTC. Protein sequence: CASSETAGGPETQYF.

This clone was counted only a few times. This chain uses TRBV30 with TRBJ2-3; tentatively, D is TRBD1 (5 bases). This CDR3 region has 16 residues. CDR1 is GTSNPN and CDR2 is SVGIG in the germline V gene (reference sequence). The V gene lost 3 bases and the J gene lost 2 bases, with 18 bases spanning the gap. The CDR3 region is CAWSRGRSDNTDTQYF. In DNA form, the CDR3 reads TGTGCCTGGAGCAGAGGACGGTCGGACAACACAGATACGCAGTATTTT.

The J gene is TRBJ1-1, the V gene TRBV9; D call uncertain. Per the germline V gene, CDR1 is SGDLS and CDR2 is YYNGEE. There are 12 residues in the CDR3. V gave up 0 bases and J gave up 8 bases, with 8 bases separating them. CDR3 in amino acids: CASSVAEGEAFF. CDR3 nucleotides: TGTGCCAGCAGCGTAGCTGAGGGAGAAGCTTTCTTT.

J is TRBJ2-7 and V is TRBV6-5, with 11 positions matching TRBD1. Germline V gives CDR1 MNHEY, CDR2 SVGAGI. This CDR3 spans 15 amino acids. J lost 2 bases, V lost 2 bases, and 2 bases had no gene match. CDR3 DNA sequence: TGTGCCAGCAGTTACGGGACAGGGGGGGCCTACGAGCAGTACTTC. Translating it yields CASSYGTGGAYEQYF.

The genes are TRBV5-4 and TRBJ2-7, with 11 bases identical to TRBD1. Germline V gene sequence: CDR1 SGHNT, CDR2 YYREEE (reference sequence). Trimming at V came to 3 bases and at J to 2 bases, leaving 10 bases not matched to a gene. The CDR3 spans 17 residues. The CDR3 DNA follows: TGTGCCAGCAGCTCGGGACAGGGGGTAAAGACTACCTACGAGCAGTACTTC. Its protein is CASSSGQGVKTTYEQYF.

The CDR3 nucleotides are TGCGCCAGCACCTGGGACAGGGAAATTGGGACTGAAGCTTTCTTT. This gives the protein CASTWDREIGTEAFF. This chain connects TRBV5-1 to TRBJ1-1; the match to TRBD1 covers 9 bases. CDR1 SGHRS and CDR2 YFSETQ come from the germline V gene. This CDR3 contains 15 residues. With 6 bases clipped from V and 5 bases from J, the junction kept 11 bases outside the gene matches.

The chain is built from TRBV19 and TRBJ1-1; the D is unclear. The CDR3 totals 15 residues. Germline V lookup: CDR1 LNHDA, CDR2 SQIVND (reference sequence). Between the trimmed V and J ends, which lost 6 bases and 3 bases, there was a span of 17 bases. DNA of the CDR3: TGTGCCAGTAGCCTCCGGAGTCTCGGCGACACTGAAGCTTTCTTT. The encoded protein is CASSLRSLGDTEAFF.